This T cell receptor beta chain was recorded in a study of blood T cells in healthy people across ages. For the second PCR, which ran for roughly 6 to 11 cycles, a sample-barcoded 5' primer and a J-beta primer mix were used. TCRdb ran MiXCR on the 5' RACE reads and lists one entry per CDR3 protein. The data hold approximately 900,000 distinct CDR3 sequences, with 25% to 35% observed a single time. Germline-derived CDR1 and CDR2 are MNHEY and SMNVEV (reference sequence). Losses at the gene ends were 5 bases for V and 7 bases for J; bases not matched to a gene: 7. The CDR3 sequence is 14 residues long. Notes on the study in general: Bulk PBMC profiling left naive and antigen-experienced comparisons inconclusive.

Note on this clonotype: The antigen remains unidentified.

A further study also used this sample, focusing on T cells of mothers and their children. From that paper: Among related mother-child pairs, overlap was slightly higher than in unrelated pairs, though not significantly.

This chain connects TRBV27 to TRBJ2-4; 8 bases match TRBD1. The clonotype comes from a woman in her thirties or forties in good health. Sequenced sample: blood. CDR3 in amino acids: CASSAPGGENIQYF. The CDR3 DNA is TGTGCCAGCAGTGCGCCAGGGGGCGAGAACATTCAGTACTTC.